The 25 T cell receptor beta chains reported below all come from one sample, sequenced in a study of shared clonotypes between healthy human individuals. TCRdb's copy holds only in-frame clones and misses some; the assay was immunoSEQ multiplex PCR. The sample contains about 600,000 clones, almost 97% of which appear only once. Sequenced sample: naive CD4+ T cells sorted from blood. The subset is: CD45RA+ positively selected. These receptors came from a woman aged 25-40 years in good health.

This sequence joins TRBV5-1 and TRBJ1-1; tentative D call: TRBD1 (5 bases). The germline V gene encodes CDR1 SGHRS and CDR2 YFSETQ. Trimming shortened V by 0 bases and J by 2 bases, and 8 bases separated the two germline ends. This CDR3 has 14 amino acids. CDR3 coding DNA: TGCGCCAGCAGCTTGGTAGGGGACAACACTGAAGCTTTCTTT. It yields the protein CASSLVGDNTEAFF.

This CDR3 reads CASSKTGTHSNQPQHF. CDR3 in DNA: TGTGCCAGCAGCAAAACAGGGACCCATAGCAATCAGCCCCAGCATTTT. This chain uses TRBV7-9 with TRBJ1-5, with D perhaps matching TRBD1 (6 bases). Germline CDR1 reads SEHNR; CDR2 reads FQNEAQ (reference sequence). The CDR3 spans 16 residues. V lost 5 bases and J lost 0, with 14 bases in between.

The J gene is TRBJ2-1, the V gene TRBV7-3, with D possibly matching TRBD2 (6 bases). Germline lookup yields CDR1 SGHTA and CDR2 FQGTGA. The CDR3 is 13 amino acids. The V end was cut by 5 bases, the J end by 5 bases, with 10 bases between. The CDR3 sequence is CASSMGLNNEQFF. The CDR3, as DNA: TGTGCCAGCAGCATGGGACTCAACAATGAGCAGTTCTTC.

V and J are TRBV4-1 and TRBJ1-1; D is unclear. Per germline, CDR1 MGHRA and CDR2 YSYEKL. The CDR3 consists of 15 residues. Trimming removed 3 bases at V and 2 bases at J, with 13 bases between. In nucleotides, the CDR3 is TGCGCCAGCAGCCAGCAGGCGGAGGTTAACACTGAAGCTTTCTTT. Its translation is CASSQQAEVNTEAFF.

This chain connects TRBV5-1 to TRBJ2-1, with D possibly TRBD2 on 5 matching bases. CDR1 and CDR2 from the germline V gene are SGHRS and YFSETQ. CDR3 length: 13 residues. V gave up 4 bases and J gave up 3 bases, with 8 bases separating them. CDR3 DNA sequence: TGCGCCAGCAGCGGACTTAACTACAATGAGCAGTTCTTC. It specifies CASSGLNYNEQFF. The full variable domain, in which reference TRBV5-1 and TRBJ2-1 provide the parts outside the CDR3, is KAGVTQTPRYLIKTRGQQVTLSCSPISGHRSVSWYQQTPGQGLQFLFEYFSETQRNKGNFPGRFSGRQFSNSRSEMNVSTLELGDSALYLCASSGLNYNEQFFGPGTRLTVL.

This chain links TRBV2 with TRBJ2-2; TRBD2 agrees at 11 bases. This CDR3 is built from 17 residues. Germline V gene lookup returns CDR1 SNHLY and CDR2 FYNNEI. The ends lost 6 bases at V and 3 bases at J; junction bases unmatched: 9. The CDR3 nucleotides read TGTGCCAGCAGAGCTGTGGGACTAGCGGACCACACCGGGGAGCTGTTTTTT. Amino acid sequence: CASRAVGLADHTGELFF.

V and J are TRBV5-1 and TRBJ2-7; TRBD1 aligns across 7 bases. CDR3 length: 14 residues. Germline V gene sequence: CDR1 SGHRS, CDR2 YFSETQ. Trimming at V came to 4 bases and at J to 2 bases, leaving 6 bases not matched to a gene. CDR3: CASSPRGTAYEQYF. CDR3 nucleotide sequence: TGCGCCAGCAGCCCCCGAGGGACAGCCTACGAGCAGTACTTC.

CDR3 sequence: CASSRRELSINEQFF. The CDR3 nucleotides are TGTGCCAGCAGCCGGCGCGAGTTGAGTATCAATGAGCAGTTCTTC. The chain recombines TRBV14 with TRBJ2-1; D unclear. Per the germline V gene, CDR1 is SGHDN and CDR2 is FVKESK. The CDR3 covers 15 residues. The V end was cut by 4 bases, the J end by 6 bases, with 16 bases between.

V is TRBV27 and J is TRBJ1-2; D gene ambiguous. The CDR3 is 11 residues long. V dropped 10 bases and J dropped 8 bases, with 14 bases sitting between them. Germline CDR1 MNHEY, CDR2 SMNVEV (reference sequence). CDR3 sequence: CATRSSRGYTF. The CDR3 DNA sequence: TGTGCCACCCGGAGTTCGCGGGGCTACACCTTC.

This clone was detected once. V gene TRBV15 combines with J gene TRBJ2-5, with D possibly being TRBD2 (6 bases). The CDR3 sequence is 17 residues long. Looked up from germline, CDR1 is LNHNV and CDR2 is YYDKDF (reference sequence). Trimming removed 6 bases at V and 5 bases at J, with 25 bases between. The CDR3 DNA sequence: TGTGCCACCAGTCAAGACGGGGGAACGGGAGTTTTGGAGACCCAGTACTTC. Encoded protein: CATSQDGGTGVLETQYF.

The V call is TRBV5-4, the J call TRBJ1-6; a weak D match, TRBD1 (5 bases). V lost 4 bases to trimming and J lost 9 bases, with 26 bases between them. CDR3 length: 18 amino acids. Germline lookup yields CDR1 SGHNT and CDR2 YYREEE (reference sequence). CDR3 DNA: TGTGCCAGCAGCCCCTCTCCGGGGGGGGTCGGAAGAGGTTCACCCCTCCACTTT. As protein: CASSPSPGGVGRGSPLHF.

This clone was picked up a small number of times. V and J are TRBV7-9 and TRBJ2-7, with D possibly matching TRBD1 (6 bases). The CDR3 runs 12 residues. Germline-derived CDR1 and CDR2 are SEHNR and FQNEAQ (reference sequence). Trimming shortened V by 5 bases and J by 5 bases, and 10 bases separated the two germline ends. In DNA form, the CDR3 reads TGTGCCAGCAGCCCGCAGGGGCACGAGCAGTACTTC. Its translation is CASSPQGHEQYF.

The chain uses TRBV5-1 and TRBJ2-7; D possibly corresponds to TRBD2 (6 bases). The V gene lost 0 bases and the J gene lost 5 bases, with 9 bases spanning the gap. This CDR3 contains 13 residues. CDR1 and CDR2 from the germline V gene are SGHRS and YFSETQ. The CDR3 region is CASSLGGEDEQYF. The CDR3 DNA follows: TGCGCCAGCAGCTTGGGCGGGGAGGACGAGCAGTACTTC.

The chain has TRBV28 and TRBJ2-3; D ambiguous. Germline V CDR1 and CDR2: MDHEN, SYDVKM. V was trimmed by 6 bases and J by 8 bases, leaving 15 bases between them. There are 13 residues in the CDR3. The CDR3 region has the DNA TGTGCCAGCAGACAATTAGGTTTTGGTACGCAGTATTTT. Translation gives CASRQLGFGTQYF. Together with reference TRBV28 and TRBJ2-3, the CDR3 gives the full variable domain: DVKVTQSSRYLVKRTGEKVFLECVQDMDHENMFWYRQDPGLGLRLIYFSYDVKMKEKGDIPEGYSVSREKKERFSLILESASTNQTSMYLCASRQLGFGTQYFGPGTRLTVL.

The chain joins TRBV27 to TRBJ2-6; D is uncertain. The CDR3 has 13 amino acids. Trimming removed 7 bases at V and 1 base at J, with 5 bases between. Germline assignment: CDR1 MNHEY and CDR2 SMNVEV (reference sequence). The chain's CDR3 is CASTHSGANVLTF. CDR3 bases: TGTGCCAGCACGCATTCTGGGGCCAACGTCCTGACTTTC. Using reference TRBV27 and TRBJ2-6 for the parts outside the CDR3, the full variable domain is EAQVTQNPRYLITVTGKKLTVTCSQNMNHEYMSWYRQDPGLGLRQIYYSMNVEVTDKGDVPEGYKVSRKEKRNFPLILESPSPNQTSLYFCASTHSGANVLTFGAGSRLTVL.

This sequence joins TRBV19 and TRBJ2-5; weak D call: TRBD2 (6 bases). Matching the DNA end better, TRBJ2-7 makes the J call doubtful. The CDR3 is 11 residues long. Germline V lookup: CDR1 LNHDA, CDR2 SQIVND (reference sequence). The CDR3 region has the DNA TGTGCCACTCAAGTAGCGGCCGAGCAGTACTTC. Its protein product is CATQVAAEQYF.

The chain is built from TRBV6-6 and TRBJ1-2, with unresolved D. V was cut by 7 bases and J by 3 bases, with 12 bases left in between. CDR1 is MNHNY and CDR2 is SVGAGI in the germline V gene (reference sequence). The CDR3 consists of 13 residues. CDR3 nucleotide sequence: TGTGCCAGCACCCATCGGCCGGACTATGGCTACACCTTC. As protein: CASTHRPDYGYTF.

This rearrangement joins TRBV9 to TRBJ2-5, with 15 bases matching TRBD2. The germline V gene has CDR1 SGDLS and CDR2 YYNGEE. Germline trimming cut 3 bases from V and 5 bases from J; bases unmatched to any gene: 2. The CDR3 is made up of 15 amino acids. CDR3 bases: TGTGCCAGCAGCGGGACTAGCGGGAGGGGCGAGACCCAGTACTTC. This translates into CASSGTSGRGETQYF.

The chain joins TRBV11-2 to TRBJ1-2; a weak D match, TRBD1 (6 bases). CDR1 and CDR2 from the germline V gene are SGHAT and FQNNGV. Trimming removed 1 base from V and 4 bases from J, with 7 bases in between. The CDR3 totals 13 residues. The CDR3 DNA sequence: TGTGCCAGCAGCTTAGGGACAGCCTATGGCTACACCTTC. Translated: CASSLGTAYGYTF.

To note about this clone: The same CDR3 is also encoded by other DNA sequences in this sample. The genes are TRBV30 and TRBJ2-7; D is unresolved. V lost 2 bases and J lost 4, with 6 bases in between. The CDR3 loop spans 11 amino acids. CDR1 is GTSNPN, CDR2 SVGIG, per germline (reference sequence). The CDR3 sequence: CAWSPSYEQYF. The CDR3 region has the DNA TGTGCCTGGAGTCCGTCTTACGAGCAGTACTTC.

The CDR3 spells CATSRGPDRTTGYEQFF. The CDR3 DNA is TGTGCCACCAGCAGGGGACCAGACAGGACCACTGGGTATGAGCAGTTCTTC. The gene calls are TRBV15 and TRBJ2-1; D is perhaps TRBD1 (6 bases). The CDR3 length is 17 residues. Germline V CDR1 and CDR2: LNHNV, YYDKDF (reference sequence). V lost 3 bases to trimming and J lost 8 bases, with 23 bases between them.

CDR3 coding DNA: TGTGCCAGCACGCGAAAAGAGACCCAGTACTTC. Its protein product is CASTRKETQYF. The chain uses TRBV2 and TRBJ2-5; no firm D call. Germline loops: CDR1 SNHLY, CDR2 FYNNEI. The CDR3 has 11 amino acids. V shed 7 bases and J shed 3 bases, with 6 bases lying between them.

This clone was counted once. CDR3 bases: TGTGCCAGCAGCCCCGGGACAGGCCACTCTGGGGCCAACGTCCTGACTTTC. Translation: CASSPGTGHSGANVLTF. The chain recombines TRBV11-3 with TRBJ2-6, with 8 bases fitting TRBD1. V lost 5 bases and J lost 0; bases outside the gene matches: 6. Germline values: CDR1 SGHNT, CDR2 YENEEA. The length of the CDR3 is 17 residues.

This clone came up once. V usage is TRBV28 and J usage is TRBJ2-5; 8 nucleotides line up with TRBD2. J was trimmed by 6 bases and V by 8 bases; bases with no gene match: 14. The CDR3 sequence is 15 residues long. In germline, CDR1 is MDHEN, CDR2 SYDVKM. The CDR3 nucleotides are TGTGCCAGCCGGGGTGGAAGCGGGAGTCCAAAGACCCAGTACTTC. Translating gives CASRGGSGSPKTQYF.

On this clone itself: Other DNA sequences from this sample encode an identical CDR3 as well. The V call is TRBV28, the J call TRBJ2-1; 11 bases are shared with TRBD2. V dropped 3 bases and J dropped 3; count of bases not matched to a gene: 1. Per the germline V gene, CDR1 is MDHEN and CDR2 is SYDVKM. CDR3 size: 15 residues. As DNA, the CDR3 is TGTGCCAGCAGTTTGGGGACTAGCGGCTACAATGAGCAGTTCTTC. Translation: CASSLGTSGYNEQFF.